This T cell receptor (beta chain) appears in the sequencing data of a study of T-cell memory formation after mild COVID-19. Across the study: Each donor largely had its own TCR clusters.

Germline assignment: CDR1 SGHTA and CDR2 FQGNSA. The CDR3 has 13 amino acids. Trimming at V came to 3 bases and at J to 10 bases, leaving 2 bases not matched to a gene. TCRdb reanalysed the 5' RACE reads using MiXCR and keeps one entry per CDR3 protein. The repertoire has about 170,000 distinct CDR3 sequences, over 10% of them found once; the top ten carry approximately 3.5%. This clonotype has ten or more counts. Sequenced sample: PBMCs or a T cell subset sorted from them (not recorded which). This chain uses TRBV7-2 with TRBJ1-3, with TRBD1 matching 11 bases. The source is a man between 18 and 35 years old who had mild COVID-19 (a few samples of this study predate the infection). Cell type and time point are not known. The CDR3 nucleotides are TGTGCCAGCAGCTTTGGGACAGGGGGGACCATATATTTT. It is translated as CASSFGTGGTIYF.